This T cell receptor (beta chain) was identified in a study of shared clonotypes between healthy human individuals. Deep was the level used in running the assay. The table came from immunoSEQ multiplex PCR; TCRdb's copy has only in-frame clones and leaves some out. The sample yields about 680,000 clones, just over 90% seen once. Worth noting for this clone: What it binds is unknown.

This CDR3 spans 12 amino acids. Trimming took 7 bases from V and 4 from J; bases not matched to a gene: 4. Germline assignment: CDR1 SNHLY and CDR2 FYNNEI. As defined, naive CD8 cells were CD45RO-negative and positively selected for CCR7, with terminally differentiated effector memory CD45RA+ cells excluded. Study conclusions and caveats: At large depth, rarefaction still showed sorted-subset sequencing to be incomplete.

What was sequenced was naive CD8+ T cells sorted from blood. The chain uses TRBV2 and TRBJ2-7; 7 nucleotides agree with TRBD1. This sequence was found in a man in his thirties or forties in good health. The DNA for the CDR3 is TGTGCCAGCAAGGACAGGTATTACGAGCAGTACTTC. It translates to CASKDRYYEQYF.